A selection of T cell receptor beta chains follows, all from one sample in a study of T-cell reconstitution after alpha-beta-depleted transplantation in children. MiXCR was run by TCRdb on the PCR reads, yielding one entry per CDR3 protein. The table shows some 840,000 distinct CDR3 sequences, with 15% to 20% occurring only once. The sequencing here drew on PBMCs, mostly from graft donor cells, taken 360 days after TCRalphabeta/CD19-depleted stem cell transplant. The receptors come from a male patient younger than 18 who had a stem cell transplant for acute lymphoblastic leukemia, so the T cells may come from the graft donor. Both conserved end residues are part of each CDR3. The D gene is left open where the match is weak. Rows give clone size only sometimes, using once, few, many, or a class for an expanded clone.

>TRBJ2-1|.|few|TRBV29-1
CSAQGRGASYNEQFF
TGCAGCGCCCAAGGGAGGGGGGCCTCCTACAATGAGCAGTTCTTC
>TRBJ1-1|.|many|TRBV25-1
CASSGAVMNTEAFF
TGTGCCAGCAGTGGAGCAGTGATGAACACTGAAGCTTTCTTT
>TRBJ2-7|.|few|TRBV2
CASSDRTFSSYEQYF
TGTGCCAGCAGTGATCGGACGTTCAGCTCCTACGAGCAGTACTTC
>TRBJ2-3|TRBD1|.|TRBV9
CASSVGNKGATDTQYF
TGTGCCAGCAGCGTAGGTAACAAGGGGGCAACAGATACGCAGTATTTT
>TRBJ2-1|.|few|TRBV4-1
CASSQVLLRAQRSYNEQFF
TGCGCCAGCAGCCAAGTCTTACTGCGGGCCCAACGCTCCTACAATGAGCAGTTCTTC
>TRBJ2-2|TRBD2|many|TRBV24-1
CATSDSNPLSGRNTGELFF
TGTGCCACCAGTGACTCTAACCCCTTGAGCGGGAGGAACACCGGGGAGCTGTTTTTT
>TRBJ2-3|.|few|TRBV15
CATSMKGGYTDTQYF
TGTGCCACCAGCATGAAGGGTGGGTACACAGATACGCAGTATTTT
>TRBJ2-5|TRBD2|few|TRBV11-2
CASSLLGLAGPQETQYF
TGTGCCAGCAGCTTGTTGGGACTAGCGGGACCCCAGGAGACCCAGTACTTC
>TRBJ2-2|TRBD2|few|TRBV7-9
CASSIHSGTQNTGELFF
TGTGCCAGCAGCATCCATAGCGGGACCCAGAACACTGGGGAGCTGTTTTTT
>TRBJ1-2|.|.|TRBV5-1
CASSFFRAAEGDGYTF
TGCGCCAGCAGCTTCTTCCGGGCGGCTGAAGGAGATGGCTACACCTTC
>TRBJ2-5|TRBD1|.|TRBV10-2
CASSGQGAYGETQYF
TGCGCCAGCAGTGGGCAGGGGGCATATGGGGAGACCCAGTACTTC
>TRBJ2-1|TRBD2|.|TRBV3-1
CASSQWGLAGRDEQFF
TGTGCCAGCAGCCAATGGGGACTAGCGGGACGGGATGAGCAGTTCTTC
>TRBJ2-7|TRBD2|few|TRBV7-2
CASRSSGSSYEQYF
TGTGCCAGCAGGAGTAGCGGGAGCTCCTACGAGCAGTACTTC
>TRBJ2-4|TRBD1|.|TRBV7-9
CASSLGQGGLAKNIQYF
TGTGCCAGCAGCCTGGGACAGGGCGGCTTAGCCAAAAACATTCAGTACTTC
>TRBJ2-1|TRBD2|.|TRBV3-1
CASSFSSGLAGAEQFF
TGTGCCAGCAGCTTCTCGTCGGGACTAGCGGGAGCTGAGCAGTTCTTC
>TRBJ1-3|.|.|TRBV4-2
CASSQDAWMGNTIYF
TGTGCCAGCAGCCAAGACGCCTGGATGGGAAACACCATATATTTT
>TRBJ2-5|TRBD2|few|TRBV15
CATSRGLASYQETQYF
TGTGCCACCAGCAGGGGACTAGCGTCTTACCAAGAGACCCAGTACTTC
>TRBJ2-1|.|.|TRBV5-8
CASTTGPFSGNEQFF
TGTGCCAGCACCACCGGACCGTTTAGCGGAAATGAGCAGTTCTTC
>TRBJ1-1|.|.|TRBV12-3/TRBV12-4
CASSLSVAGSAFF
TGTGCCAGCAGTTTATCGGTAGCTGGGTCCGCTTTCTTT
>TRBJ2-7|.|.|TRBV5-1
CASSLGSAGPDEQYF
TGCGCCAGCAGCTTGGGGTCGGCAGGGCCAGACGAGCAGTACTTC
>TRBJ1-4|TRBD1|.|TRBV5-1
CASRSTGSNEKLFF
TGCGCCAGCAGATCGACAGGGTCGAATGAAAAACTGTTTTTT
>TRBJ2-1|TRBD1|few|TRBV5-1
CASSKRDRENEQFF
TGCGCCAGCAGCAAGAGGGACAGGGAGAATGAGCAGTTCTTC
>TRBJ2-1|TRBD2|.|TRBV7-6
CASSRPPREALYNEQFF
TGTGCCAGCAGCCGTCCACCCCGGGAGGCCCTCTACAATGAGCAGTTCTTC
>TRBJ1-1|TRBD1|.|TRBV5-1
CASSLGSRGTEAFF
TGCGCCAGCAGCTTGGGGAGCAGGGGGACTGAAGCTTTCTTT
>TRBJ2-2|.|few|TRBV6-1
CASRRQVSTGELFF
TGTGCCAGCAGACGCCAAGTCTCTACCGGGGAGCTGTTTTTT
>TRBJ2-7|TRBD1|.|TRBV29-1
CSVPGQVAYEQYF
TGCAGCGTTCCGGGACAGGTGGCTTACGAGCAGTACTTC
>TRBJ2-1|TRBD2|.|TRBV20-1
CSVRGLAGVLHEQFF
TGCAGTGTTAGGGGACTAGCGGGAGTATTACATGAGCAGTTCTTC
>TRBJ2-7|TRBD1|few|TRBV20-1
CSAPRQGANEQYF
TGCAGTGCCCCTCGACAGGGGGCAAACGAGCAGTACTTC
>TRBJ2-7|.|few|TRBV10-3
CATGVGSYEQYF
TGTGCCACAGGAGTCGGATCCTACGAGCAGTACTTC
>TRBJ1-3|.|few|TRBV2
CASTPDRSGNTIYF
TGTGCCAGCACCCCAGACCGCTCTGGAAACACCATATATTTT
>TRBJ2-7|.|.|TRBV11-1
CASSFSPGGAGEQYF
TGTGCCAGCAGCTTTAGTCCAGGGGGAGCGGGCGAGCAGTACTTC
>TRBJ1-1|.|few|TRBV12-3/TRBV12-4
CASSLSPGRAEAFF
TGTGCCAGCAGTTTGAGTCCTGGACGGGCTGAAGCTTTCTTT
>TRBJ2-7|.|once|TRBV10-3
CAISGRDSSYEQYF
TGTGCCATCAGTGGGCGGGACAGCTCCTACGAGCAGTACTTC
>TRBJ1-5|.|.|TRBV18
CASSGGSSNQPQHF
TGTGCCAGCTCGGGCGGGTCCTCCAATCAGCCCCAGCATTTT
>TRBJ2-7|TRBD2|.|TRBV27
CASSFLSSGRGYEQYF
TGTGCCAGCAGTTTCCTCTCTAGCGGGAGAGGGTACGAGCAGTACTTC
>TRBJ2-1|.|few|TRBV7-3
CASSRKTAYNEQFF
TGTGCCAGCAGCCGTAAGACAGCCTACAATGAGCAGTTCTTC
>TRBJ2-1|TRBD2|few|TRBV5-1
CASSPGTSGSLRLNEQFF
TGCGCCAGCAGCCCCGGGACTAGCGGGAGTTTACGATTAAATGAGCAGTTCTTC
>TRBJ2-5|.|few|TRBV29-1
CSLWDTVAETQYF
TGCAGCCTTTGGGACACCGTAGCAGAGACCCAGTACTTC
>TRBJ2-1|TRBD2|.|TRBV19
CASKEGTSNWDEQFF
TGTGCCAGTAAGGAAGGGACTAGCAATTGGGATGAGCAGTTCTTC
>TRBJ2-5|TRBD2|many|TRBV5-1
CASSFSGDFQETQYF
TGCGCCAGCAGCTTTAGCGGGGATTTTCAAGAGACCCAGTACTTC
>TRBJ1-1|.|few|TRBV5-1
CASYPHREGTEAFF
TGCGCCAGCTACCCTCATCGCGAGGGCACTGAAGCTTTCTTT
>TRBJ1-1|.|.|TRBV6-5
CASSSPSRAGGTEAFF
TGTGCCAGCAGTTCCCCCTCTAGGGCGGGCGGCACTGAAGCTTTCTTT
>TRBJ2-1|TRBD1|many|TRBV11-1
CASSLVLSRDRDYNEQFF
TGTGCCAGCAGCTTAGTGCTGTCCCGGGACAGGGATTACAATGAGCAGTTCTTC
>TRBJ2-7|TRBD2|few|TRBV5-1
CASTIWGGSTPYEQYF
TGCGCCAGCACCATCTGGGGGGGGAGTACCCCCTACGAGCAGTACTTC